This T cell receptor beta chain was found in a study of vaccination and CD4 T cells after COVID-19. Across the whole study: The convalescents were made up of six males and four females, two of whom were Hispanic. Cells received overlapping spike peptides from SARS-CoV-2, HCoV-NL63, HCoV-OC43 and HCoV-229E as stimulation. Overall study results and limits: Convalescent patients had a median roughly 86% of reactive clones appearing only post-vaccination.

Sequencing of the DNA from cultured CD4+ T cells was carried out with the Oncomine TCR Beta short-read assay. One entry per CDR3 protein, called by TCRdb with MiXCR from the PCR reads. The sample has approximately 16,000 distinct CDR3 sequences; around 61% are singletons. This clonotype has more than one count but fewer than ten. Its target is unknown. As for treatment: approximately nine-day PBMC culture with coronavirus spike peptide pools or control peptides (ViraFEST assay). In the ViraFEST assay, peptide-pool expansion preceded TCR sequencing of expanded clonotypes. The source of this sequence is a human donor who had recovered from COVID-19. The sequencing input was CD4+ T cells from blood, cultured in vitro.

CDR3: CATGAGETQYF. The CDR3 DNA follows: TGTGCCACCGGGGCGGGAGAGACCCAGTACTTC. The chain joins TRBV24-1 to TRBJ2-5, with D possibly being TRBD1 or TRBD2 (5 bases each). The germline CDR1 and CDR2 sequences are KGHDR and SFDVKD. V was pared by 9 bases and J by 4 bases, with 8 bases between. This CDR3 spans 11 amino acids.